This T cell receptor (beta chain) emerged from a study of CD4 T cells in relation to SARS-CoV-2 and coronaviruses (dated by TCRdb to 2020 to 2023). About the study as a whole: In the ViraFEST assay, PBMCs were cultured with antigen for approximately 11 days, after which TCR beta CDR3s were sequenced to identify antigen-specific clonal expansions. An HIV-1 Nef peptide pool or a culture without peptide was used as the negative reference condition. For other donors in the study, expansion assays were sequenced with a different, Illumina-based TCR-beta assay. Using patient-derived lymphoblastoid cell lines, the shared crossreactive spike epitopes were mapped to their HLA restriction. At the level of individual TCR clonotypes, the study evaluated whether memory CD4+ T cells crossreact between the spike proteins of SARS-CoV-2 and those of common cold coronaviruses. The Adaptive Biotechnologies TCR-sequencing kit was used for samples from a few pre-COVID donors and for the naive versus memory experiments, whereas the other data were Illumina-based. Here is what the overall study found, with its caveats: Small numbers of patients and of tested TCRs were a limitation of the study. Around 65% of donors had memory CD4+ clonotypes that crossrecognized SARS-CoV-2 and at least one common cold coronavirus spike. Because no donor provided both pre-pandemic and post-infection samples, tracing the source of pre-existing responses was limited. Compared with monoreactive clones, crossreactive clones had significantly weaker SARS-CoV-2-driven expansion, a result consistent with antigenic imprinting. Since the crossreactivity analysis centred on spike protein, crossreactivity against other viral proteins was not assessed.

CD4+ T cells from unexposed donors were collected before the COVID-19 pandemic (2011-2018). After less than 13 days of culture, CD4+ T cells were isolated with the EasySep CD4+ T cell isolation kit. As cell numbers permitted, CD4+ T cells from unexposed donors were tested for reactivity to SARS-CoV-2 S and N and to four common cold coronavirus spike pools. PBMCs were cultured at some 2 million per well in IMDM supplemented with 5% human AB serum and 9 to 10 IU/ml IL-2. Half of the culture medium was replaced with fresh IL-2-containing medium on days 3 and 7. Triplicate replicate wells were generally used for each peptide culture condition. The leukapheresis product for the unexposed donors was obtained through commercial purchase. Ficoll-Paque PLUS gradient centrifugation was used to isolate PBMCs from leukapheresis product or whole blood. The PBMCs went either fresh into the expansion assay or into cryopreservation at -140 degrees C. The QIAamp Micro DNA Kit was used to extract genomic DNA from the CD4+ T cells.

About this clone: What antigen it recognizes has not been identified. It has no much larger one-base neighbor in the sample; base qualities were not kept.

Per the germline V gene, SGHDT is the CDR1 and YYEEEE is the CDR2. From its cysteine to its phenylalanine, the CDR3 spans 18 amino acids. The sequence is cut down to CDR3 DNA, 54 bases in frame from base 1. V ends up 0 bases short and J 3 bases short, with an unmatched junction base count of 8. The library came from the immunoSEQ multiplex PCR assay. The authors' pipeline ran thus. Preprocessing removed nonproductive sequences and CDR3s not starting with C, not ending with F or W, or shorter than 7 amino acids. Antigen-specific clonotypes were called with the MANAFEST web app on the basis of expansion relative to the reference and to other culture wells. A clone was considered positive if significant expansion relative to the reference culture was observed in 2 of 3 replicate wells at an FDR below 0.05. Positive clones also required significant expansion versus all other tandem wells and an odds ratio above 5. After three terminal residues were trimmed from each end, CDR3 homology was quantified as pairwise Levenshtein distance using the stringdist R package. TCRdb limited this immuneACCESS table to in-frame rearrangements with V and J called. A share of clones is missing; checked studies link under half to unresolved V genes, and the rest is unexplained. V and J calls and clone size are as listed in that table; D and trimming were resolved from the DNA. The sample data list roughly 30,000 clones, and about 80% of these were observed just once. 15% to 20% of the sample rests with the top ten.

Material for sequencing was CD4+ T cells from PBMCs, cultured in vitro. The clonotype originates from a human donor in good health. The rearrangement combines TRBV5-6 with TRBJ2-3, with 12 middle bases fitting TRBD2. The DNA sequence is given as TGTGCCAGCAGCTTGGCTAGCGGGGGGGCCGGGTGGACAGATACGCAGTATTTT. This encodes CASSLASGGAGWTDTQYF.